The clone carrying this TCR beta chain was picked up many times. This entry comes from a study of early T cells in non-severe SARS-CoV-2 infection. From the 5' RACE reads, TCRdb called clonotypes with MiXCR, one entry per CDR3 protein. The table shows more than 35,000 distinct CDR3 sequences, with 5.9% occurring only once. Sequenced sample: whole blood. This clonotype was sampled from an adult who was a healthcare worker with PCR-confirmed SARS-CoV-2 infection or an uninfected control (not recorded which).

The DNA for the CDR3 is TGCGCCAGCAGCCCTGGACTAGCGGGAGTTGGTGTGGCAGATACGCAGTATTTT. Translated: CASSPGLAGVGVADTQYF. V gene TRBV4-1 combines with J gene TRBJ2-3; 13 bases line up with TRBD2. CDR1 MGHRA and CDR2 YSYEKL come from the germline V gene. The CDR3 is made up of 18 amino acids. Trimming took 4 bases from V and 4 from J; bases not matched to a gene: 11.